This TCR beta chain stems from a study of post-analysis software for immune sequencing data. For the study at large: The study covered relapsing-remitting, secondary progressive and progressive-relapsing courses of multiple sclerosis. Findings and limits, study-wide: Among five TRBV segments more frequent in patients than controls were TRBV5-6, TRBV5-1 and TRBV20-1. A significant reduction in normalized Chao1 diversity was observed in multiple sclerosis patients versus controls. With F measure, samples from one preparation batch clustered together strongly.

V lost 0 bases and J lost 9; bases outside the gene matches: 17. Germline V gene data show CDR1 as ENHRY and CDR2 as SYGVKD. The CDR3 has 19 residues. Built from TCR beta cDNA, the libraries had unique molecular identifiers in them. Researchers reported a few hundred thousand cDNA molecules coming from around 1 to 10 million T cells. TCRdb re-called the PCR reads with MiXCR, one entry per CDR3 protein. The sample comprises 820,000 or so distinct CDR3 sequences, approximately 53% of which are singletons, and around 4.5% rests with the top ten. A remark on this clonotype: What it recognizes is unknown.

Material: blood. The receptor was derived from a girl aged 5 to 17 with multiple sclerosis. The rearrangement joins TRBV10-3 to TRBJ1-6; TRBD1 agrees at 7 bases. CDR3 DNA sequence: TGTGCCATCAGTGAGTCGGGGCCCCGTCTGGGACAGTCGCCTTCACCCCTCCACTTT. Its protein is CAISESGPRLGQSPSPLHF.